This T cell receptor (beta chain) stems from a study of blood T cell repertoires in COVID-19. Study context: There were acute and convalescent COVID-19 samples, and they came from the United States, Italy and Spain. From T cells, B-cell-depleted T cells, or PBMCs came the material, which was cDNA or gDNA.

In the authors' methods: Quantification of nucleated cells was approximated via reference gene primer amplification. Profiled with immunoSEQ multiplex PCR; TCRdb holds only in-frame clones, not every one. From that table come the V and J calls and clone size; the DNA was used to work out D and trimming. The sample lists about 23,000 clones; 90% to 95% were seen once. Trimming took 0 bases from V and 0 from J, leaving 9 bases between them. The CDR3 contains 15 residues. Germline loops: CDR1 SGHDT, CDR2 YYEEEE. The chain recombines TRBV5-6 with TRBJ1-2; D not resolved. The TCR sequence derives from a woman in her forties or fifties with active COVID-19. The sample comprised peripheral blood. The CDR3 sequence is CASSLGLTANYGYTF. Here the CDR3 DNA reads TGTGCCAGCAGCTTGGGACTGACCGCTAACTATGGCTACACCTTC.